This T cell receptor (beta chain) stems from a study of T cells in Graves' hyperthyroidism and ophthalmopathy. CDR1 and CDR2 from the germline V gene are SGHAT and FQDESV (reference sequence). V was pared by 5 bases and J by 6 bases, with 14 bases between. This CDR3 region has 13 residues. RNA transcripts were the template for amplifying TCR beta CDR3 regions. The TCR CDR3 was amplified in a first-round RT-PCR using the HTBI primer set. TCRdb re-called the multiplex PCR reads with MiXCR, one entry per CDR3 protein. The sample has some 420,000 distinct CDR3 sequences, about 13% seen once. Uncontrolled infection, other autoimmune disease, pregnancy or lactation disqualified patients from enrolment. The diagnostic basis comprised clinical symptoms, serum thyroxine and TRAb, thyroid ultrasound and orbital computed tomography. Over 8 ml fresh peripheral blood yielded the PBMCs. This clonotype was detected many times.

The chain joins TRBV11-1 to TRBJ2-7; D unclear. Sequenced input: blood. This clonotype originated in a woman aged 18-35 years with Graves' hyperthyroidism. CDR3 loop: CASSQPPGAEQYF. CDR3 nucleotides: TGTGCCAGCAGCCAACCCCCAGGCGCCGAGCAGTACTTC.